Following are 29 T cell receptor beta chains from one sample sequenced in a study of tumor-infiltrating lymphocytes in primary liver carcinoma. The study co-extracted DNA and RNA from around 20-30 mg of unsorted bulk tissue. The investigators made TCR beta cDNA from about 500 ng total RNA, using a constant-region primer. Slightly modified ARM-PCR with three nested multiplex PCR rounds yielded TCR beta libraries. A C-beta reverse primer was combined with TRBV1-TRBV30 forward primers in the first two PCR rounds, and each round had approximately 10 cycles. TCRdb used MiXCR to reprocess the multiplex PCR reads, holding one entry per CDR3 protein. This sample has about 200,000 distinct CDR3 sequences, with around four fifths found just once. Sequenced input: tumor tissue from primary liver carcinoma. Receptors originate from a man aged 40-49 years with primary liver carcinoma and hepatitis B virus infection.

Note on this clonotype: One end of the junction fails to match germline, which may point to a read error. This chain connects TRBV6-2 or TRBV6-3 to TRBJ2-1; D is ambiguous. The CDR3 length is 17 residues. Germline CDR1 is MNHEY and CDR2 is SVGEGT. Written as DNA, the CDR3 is TGTGCCAGAAGGGCAGGTCTCACGGAAGAAGGGTACAATGAGCAATTCTTC. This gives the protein CARRAGLTEEGYNEQFF.

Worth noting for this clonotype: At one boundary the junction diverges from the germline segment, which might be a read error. CDR3 sequence: CGSPLVAGETQYF. For the CDR3, the DNA is TGTGGCAGCCCACTGGTAGCGGGAGAGACCCAGTACTTC. The chain carries TRBV18 and TRBJ2-5, with TRBD2 identical over 7 bases. The CDR3 loop spans 13 amino acids. Germline CDR1 and CDR2: KGHSH and LQKENI.

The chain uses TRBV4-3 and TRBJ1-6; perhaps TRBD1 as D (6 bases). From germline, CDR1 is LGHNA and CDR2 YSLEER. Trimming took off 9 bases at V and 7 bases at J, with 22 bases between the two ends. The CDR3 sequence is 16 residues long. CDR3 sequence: CASSFWARGRNSPLHF. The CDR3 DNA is TGCGCCAGTAGCTTCTGGGCCAGGGGAAGGAATTCACCCCTCCACTTT.

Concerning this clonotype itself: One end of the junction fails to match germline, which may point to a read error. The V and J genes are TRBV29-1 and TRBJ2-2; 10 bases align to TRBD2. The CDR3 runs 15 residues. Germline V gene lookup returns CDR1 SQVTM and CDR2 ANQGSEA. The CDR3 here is CSVGTSAVNTGELSF. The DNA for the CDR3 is TGTAGCGTTGGGACTAGCGCGGTGAACACCGGGGAGCTGTCTTTT.

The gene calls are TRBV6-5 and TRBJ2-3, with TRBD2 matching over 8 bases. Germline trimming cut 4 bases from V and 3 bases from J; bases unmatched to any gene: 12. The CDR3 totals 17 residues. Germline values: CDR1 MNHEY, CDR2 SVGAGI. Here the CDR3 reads CASSSVTLGGGTDTQYF. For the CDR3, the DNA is TGTGCCAGCAGTTCAGTCACCCTAGGCGGGGGGACAGATACGCAGTATTTT.

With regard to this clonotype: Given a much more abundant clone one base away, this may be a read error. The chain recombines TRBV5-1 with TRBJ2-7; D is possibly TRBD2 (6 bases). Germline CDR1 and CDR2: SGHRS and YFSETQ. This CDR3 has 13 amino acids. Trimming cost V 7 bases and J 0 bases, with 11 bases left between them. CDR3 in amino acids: CASGWGVSYEQYF. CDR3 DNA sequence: TGCGCCAGCGGCTGGGGGGTCTCCTACGAGCAGTACTTC.

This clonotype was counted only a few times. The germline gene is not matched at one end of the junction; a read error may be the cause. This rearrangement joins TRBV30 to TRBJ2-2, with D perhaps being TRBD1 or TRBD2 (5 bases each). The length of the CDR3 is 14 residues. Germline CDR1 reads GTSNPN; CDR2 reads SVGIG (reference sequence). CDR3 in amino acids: CAWRGQEDTGELSF. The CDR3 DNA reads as TGTGCCTGGAGGGGTCAGGAGGACACCGGGGAGCTGTCTTTT.

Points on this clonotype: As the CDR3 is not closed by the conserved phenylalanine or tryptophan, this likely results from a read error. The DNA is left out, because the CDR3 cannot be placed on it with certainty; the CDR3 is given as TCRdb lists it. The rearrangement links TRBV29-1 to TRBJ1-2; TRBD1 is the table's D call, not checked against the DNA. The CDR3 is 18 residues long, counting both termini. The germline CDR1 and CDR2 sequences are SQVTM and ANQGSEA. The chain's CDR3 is CSVRAPTGTQVANYDYTL.

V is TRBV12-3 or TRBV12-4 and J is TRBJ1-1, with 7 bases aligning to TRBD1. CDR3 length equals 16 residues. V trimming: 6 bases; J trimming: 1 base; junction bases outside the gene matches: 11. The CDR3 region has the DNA TGTGCCAGCAGCCTCCATCGTGGGACAGCGAACACTGAAGCTTTCTTT. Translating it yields CASSLHRGTANTEAFF.

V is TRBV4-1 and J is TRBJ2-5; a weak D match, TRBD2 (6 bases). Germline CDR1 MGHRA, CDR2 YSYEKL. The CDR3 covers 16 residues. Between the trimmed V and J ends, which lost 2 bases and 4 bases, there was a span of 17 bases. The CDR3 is CASSQIPRQAGETQYF. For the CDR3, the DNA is TGCGCCAGCAGCCAAATTCCACGACAAGCGGGAGAGACCCAGTACTTC.

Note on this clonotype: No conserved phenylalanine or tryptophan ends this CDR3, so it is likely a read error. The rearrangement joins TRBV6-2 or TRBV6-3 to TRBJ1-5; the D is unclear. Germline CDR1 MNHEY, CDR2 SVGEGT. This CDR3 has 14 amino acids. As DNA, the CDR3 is TGTGCCAGCAGCTCCAGACCGAGCATTCAGCCCCAGCATTAT. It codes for CASSSRPSIQPQHY.

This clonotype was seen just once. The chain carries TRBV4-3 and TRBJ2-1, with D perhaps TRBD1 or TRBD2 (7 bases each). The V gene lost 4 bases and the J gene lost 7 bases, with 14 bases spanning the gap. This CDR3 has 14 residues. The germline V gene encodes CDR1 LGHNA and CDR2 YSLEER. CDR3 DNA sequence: TGCGCCAGCAGCCCGGACAGGCGGGGGAATGAGCAGTTCTTC. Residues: CASSPDRRGNEQFF.

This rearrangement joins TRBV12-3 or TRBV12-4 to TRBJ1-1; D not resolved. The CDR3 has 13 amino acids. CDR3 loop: CVIRIRINTEAFF. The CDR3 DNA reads TGTGTCATCAGGATTCGAATTAACACTGAAGCTTTCTTT.

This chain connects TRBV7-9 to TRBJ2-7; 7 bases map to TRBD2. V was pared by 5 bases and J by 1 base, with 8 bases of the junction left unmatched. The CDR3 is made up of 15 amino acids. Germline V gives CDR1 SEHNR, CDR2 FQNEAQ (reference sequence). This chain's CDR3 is CASSRTSGSSYEQYF. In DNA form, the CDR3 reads TGTGCCAGCAGCCGGACTAGTGGGAGTTCCTACGAGCAGTACTTC.

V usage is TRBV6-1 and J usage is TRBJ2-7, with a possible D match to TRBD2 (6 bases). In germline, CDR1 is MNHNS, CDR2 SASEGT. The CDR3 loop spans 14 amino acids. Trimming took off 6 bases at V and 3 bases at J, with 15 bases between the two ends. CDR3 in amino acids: CASSVGGNNYEQYF. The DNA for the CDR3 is TGTGCCAGCAGCGTCGGAGGGAATAACTACGAGCAGTACTTC.

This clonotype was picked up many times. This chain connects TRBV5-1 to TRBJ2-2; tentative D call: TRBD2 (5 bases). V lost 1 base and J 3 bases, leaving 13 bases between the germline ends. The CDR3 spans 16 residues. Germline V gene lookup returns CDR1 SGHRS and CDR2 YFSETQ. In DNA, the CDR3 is TGCGCCAGCAGCTTGAGTCCTAGCACGGACACCGGGGAGCTGTTTTTT. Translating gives CASSLSPSTDTGELFF.

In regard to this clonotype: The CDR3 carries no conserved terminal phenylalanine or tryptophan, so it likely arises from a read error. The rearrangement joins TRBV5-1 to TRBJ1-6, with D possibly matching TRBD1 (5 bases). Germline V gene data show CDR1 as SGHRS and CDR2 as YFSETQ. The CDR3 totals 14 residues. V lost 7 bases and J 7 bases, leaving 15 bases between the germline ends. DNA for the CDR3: TGCGCCAGCCAAGATACGGACATGAATTCACCCCTCCACATT. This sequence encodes CASQDTDMNSPLHI.

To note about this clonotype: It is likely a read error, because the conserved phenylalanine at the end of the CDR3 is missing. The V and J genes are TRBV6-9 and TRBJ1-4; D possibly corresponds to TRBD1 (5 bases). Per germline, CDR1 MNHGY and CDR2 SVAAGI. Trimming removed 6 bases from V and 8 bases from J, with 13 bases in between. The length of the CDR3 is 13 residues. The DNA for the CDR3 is TGTGCCAGCAGGGGACTGCGATTCGAAAAACTGTTTTTG. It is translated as CASRGLRFEKLFL.

The CDR3 reads CATGWDIKNARELFF. DNA of the CDR3: TGTGCCACAGGGTGGGACATTAAAAACGCCAGGGAGCTGTTTTTT. V usage is TRBV6-1 and J usage is TRBJ2-2, with a weak D call TRBD1 (6 bases). Germline V gene lookup returns CDR1 MNHNS and CDR2 SASEGT. The V gene lost 10 bases and the J gene lost 9 bases, with 24 bases spanning the gap. The CDR3 is 15 amino acids.

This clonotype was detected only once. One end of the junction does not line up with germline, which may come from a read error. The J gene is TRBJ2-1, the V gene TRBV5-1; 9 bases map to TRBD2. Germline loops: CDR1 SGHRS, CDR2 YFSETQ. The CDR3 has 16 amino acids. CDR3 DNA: TGCGCTAGCAGCGTTACCGTGACTAGCGGCGGGAATGAGCAGTTCTTC. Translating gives CASSVTVTSGGNEQFF. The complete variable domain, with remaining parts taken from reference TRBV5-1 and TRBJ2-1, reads KAGVTQTPRYLIKTRGQQVTLSCSPISGHRSVSWYQQTPGQGLQFLFEYFSETQRNKGNFPGRFSGRQFSNSRSEMNVSTLELGDSALYLCASSVTVTSGGNEQFFGPGTRLTVL.

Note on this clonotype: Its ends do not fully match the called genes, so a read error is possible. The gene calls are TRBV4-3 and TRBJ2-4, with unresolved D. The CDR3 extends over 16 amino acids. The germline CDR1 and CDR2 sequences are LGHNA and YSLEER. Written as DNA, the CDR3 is TGCACCAGCAGCCAAGATGGCAGCCTAGGCAAAAACATTCAGCACTTC. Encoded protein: CTSSQDGSLGKNIQHF.

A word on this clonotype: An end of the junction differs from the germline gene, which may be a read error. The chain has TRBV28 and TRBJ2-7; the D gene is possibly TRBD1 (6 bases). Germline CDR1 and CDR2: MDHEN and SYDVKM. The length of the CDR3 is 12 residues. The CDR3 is CAISLGQREQYF. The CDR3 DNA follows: TGTGCCATCAGTTTAGGACAGAGAGAGCAGTACTTC.

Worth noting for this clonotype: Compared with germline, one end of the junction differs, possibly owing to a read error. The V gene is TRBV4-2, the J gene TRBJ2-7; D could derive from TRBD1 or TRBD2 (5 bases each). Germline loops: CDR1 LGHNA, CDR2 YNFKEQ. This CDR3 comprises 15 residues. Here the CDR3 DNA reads TGTGCCAGCACTCAAGATAAGGGGAGCGGCTACAAGCAGTACTTC. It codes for CASTQDKGSGYKQYF.

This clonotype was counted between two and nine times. The CDR3 is CARSSGLALYNEQFF. CDR3 in DNA: TGTGCCAGGAGCTCCGGACTAGCACTATACAATGAGCAGTTCTTC. The gene calls are TRBV6-2 or TRBV6-3 and TRBJ2-1; 8 bases agree with TRBD2. This CDR3 is 15 amino acids long. J was trimmed by 4 bases and V by 9 bases; bases with no gene match: 11. Germline V lookup: CDR1 MNHEY, CDR2 SVGEGT.

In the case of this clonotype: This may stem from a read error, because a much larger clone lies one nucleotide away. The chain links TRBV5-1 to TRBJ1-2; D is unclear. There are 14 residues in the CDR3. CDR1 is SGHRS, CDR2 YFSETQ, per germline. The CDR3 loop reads CASSLDSTNYAYTF. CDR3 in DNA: TGCGCCAGCAGCTTGGACAGTACGAACTATGCCTACACCTTC.

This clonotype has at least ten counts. The CDR3 loop reads CASSLRRGHGDTQYF. For the CDR3, the DNA is TGTGCCAGCAGCTTGCGCCGGGGCCACGGGGATACGCAGTATTTT. The chain joins TRBV5-6 to TRBJ2-3, with D possibly called TRBD1 or TRBD2 (5 bases each). The CDR3 contains 15 residues. Trimming pared 1 base from V and 6 bases from J, leaving 15 bases between. The germline CDR1 and CDR2 sequences are SGHDT and YYEEEE.

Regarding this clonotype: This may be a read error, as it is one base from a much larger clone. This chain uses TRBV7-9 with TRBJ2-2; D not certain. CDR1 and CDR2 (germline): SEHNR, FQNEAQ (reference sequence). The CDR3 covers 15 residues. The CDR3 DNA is TGTGCCTGCAGCCCCCGGACGGGGAACACCGGGGAGCTGTTTTTT. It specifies CACSPRTGNTGELFF.

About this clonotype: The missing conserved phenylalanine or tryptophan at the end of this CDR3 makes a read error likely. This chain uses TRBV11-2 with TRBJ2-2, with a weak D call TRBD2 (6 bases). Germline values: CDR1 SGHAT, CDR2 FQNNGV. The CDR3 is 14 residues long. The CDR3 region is CASSLGGETGELFY. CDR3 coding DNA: TGTGCCAGCAGCTTAGGCGGGGAAACCGGGGAACTGTTTTAT.

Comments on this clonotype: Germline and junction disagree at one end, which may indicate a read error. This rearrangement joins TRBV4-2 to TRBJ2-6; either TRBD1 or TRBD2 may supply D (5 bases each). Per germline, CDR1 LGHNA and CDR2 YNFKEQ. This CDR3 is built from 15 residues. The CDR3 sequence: CVSRPGTAWANVLTF. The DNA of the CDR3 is TGTGTCAGCAGACCCGGGACGGCTTGGGCCAACGTCCTGACTTTC.